What follows are 28 T cell receptor beta chains derived from one specimen sequenced in a study of blood T cell repertoires in COVID-19. The table came from immunoSEQ multiplex PCR; TCRdb's copy has only in-frame clones and leaves some out. The sample has 120,000 to 150,000 clones, around 87% seen once. Sequencing was carried out using peripheral blood. All receptors derive from an elderly man with acute or convalescent COVID-19.

The chain is built from TRBV6-5 and TRBJ2-7; maybe TRBD1 (5 bases). V was trimmed by 4 bases and J by 3 bases, leaving 13 bases between them. There are 14 residues in the CDR3. Germline CDR1 is MNHEY and CDR2 is SVGAGI. Written as DNA, the CDR3 is TGTGCCAGCAGTTTCCAGGGAAGTGTCTACGAGCAGTACTTC. This encodes CASSFQGSVYEQYF.

The rearrangement joins TRBV10-3 to TRBJ1-1, with 7 bases fitting TRBD1. The V gene's germline CDR1 is ENHRY and CDR2 SYGVKD. The trim removed 4 bases at V and 3 bases at J, leaving 8 bases unmatched. The CDR3 is 15 residues long. CDR3: CAISAFAQGDTEAFF. CDR3 nucleotide sequence: TGTGCCATCAGTGCCTTCGCCCAGGGGGACACTGAAGCTTTCTTT.

A word on this clone: This same CDR3 is encoded by further DNA sequences in the sample. The chain combines TRBV11-2 with TRBJ1-1; perhaps TRBD1 as D (5 bases). The germline gives CDR1 SGHAT, CDR2 FQNNGV. The V end lost 0 bases, the J end lost 6 bases, and 8 bases lay between the germline ends. CDR3 length: 13 residues. CDR3 nucleotides: TGTGCCAGCAGCTTAGATCGGGGGTCTGAAGCTTTCTTT. Protein product: CASSLDRGSEAFF.

The V and J genes are TRBV6-1 and TRBJ2-7, with a possible D match to TRBD1 (8 bases). This CDR3 comprises 16 residues. Trimming shortened V by 2 bases and J by 2 bases, and 16 bases separated the two germline ends. Germline V gene sequence: CDR1 MNHNS, CDR2 SASEGT. The CDR3 sequence: CASSEFVQGGAYEQYF. The DNA for the CDR3 is TGTGCCAGCAGTGAATTCGTACAGGGGGGGGCCTACGAGCAGTACTTC.

This chain uses TRBV7-9 with TRBJ1-2; D is possibly TRBD1 (6 bases). Germline assignment: CDR1 SEHNR and CDR2 FQNEAQ (reference sequence). The germline V and J ends were trimmed by 5 bases and 3 bases, with 13 bases remaining between them. CDR3 length: 14 residues. CDR3 residues: CASSHGQRDYGYTF. In DNA form, the CDR3 reads TGTGCCAGCAGCCACGGACAGCGAGACTATGGCTACACCTTC.

V and J are TRBV2 and TRBJ1-4; 9 bases fit TRBD1. J gave up 6 bases and V 6 bases, and 5 bases lay outside the gene matches. The CDR3 contains 14 residues. Germline CDR1 SNHLY, CDR2 FYNNEI. The CDR3 DNA sequence: TGTGCCAGCAGGGACAGGACAGGGGATGAAAAACTGTTTTTT. It yields the protein CASRDRTGDEKLFF.

This sequence joins TRBV6-6 and TRBJ2-7; D remains unclear. Between the trimmed V and J ends, which lost 2 bases and 2 bases, there was a span of 10 bases. The germline V gene has CDR1 MNHNY and CDR2 SVGAGI (reference sequence). The CDR3 is made up of 14 amino acids. In nucleotides, the CDR3 is TGTGCCAGCAGTTACCCAGGAAGTACCTACGAGCAGTACTTC. This sequence encodes CASSYPGSTYEQYF.

There are a few counts of this clone. This chain links TRBV7-2 with TRBJ2-7, with 7 bases fitting TRBD2. The CDR3 contains 16 residues. J lost 0 bases, V lost 5 bases, and 10 bases had no gene match. CDR1 SGHTA and CDR2 FQGNSA come from the germline V gene. The CDR3 sequence is CASSPRGGSLSYEQYF. Here the CDR3 DNA reads TGTGCCAGCAGCCCGAGGGGCGGGAGCCTCTCCTACGAGCAGTACTTC.

The chain joins TRBV19 to TRBJ1-5, with no clear D. The CDR3 totals 15 residues. Germline assignment: CDR1 LNHDA and CDR2 SQIVND (reference sequence). V shed 2 bases and J shed 1 base, with 9 bases lying between them. The CDR3 reads CASSIFTGSNQPQHF. For the CDR3, the DNA is TGTGCCAGTAGTATATTTACGGGAAGCAATCAGCCCCAGCATTTT. Combining the CDR3 with reference TRBV19 and TRBJ1-5 gives the whole variable domain DGGITQSPKYLFRKEGQNVTLSCEQNLNHDAMYWYRQDPGQGLRLIYYSQIVNDFQKGDIAEGYSVSREKKESFPLTVTSAQKNPTAFYLCASSIFTGSNQPQHFGDGTRLSIL.

The rearrangement uses TRBV11-2 and TRBJ2-7, with D hard to call. CDR1 is SGHAT and CDR2 is FQNNGV in the germline V gene. This CDR3 has 13 amino acids. With 5 bases removed from V and 0 bases from J, the gap between germline ends came to 8 bases. Written as DNA, the CDR3 is TGTGCCAGCAGCCTCTTAATCTCCTACGAGCAGTACTTC. Amino acids: CASSLLISYEQYF.

This chain uses TRBV6-2 or TRBV6-3 with TRBJ1-6, with D possibly being TRBD1 (5 bases). This CDR3 has 15 residues. Germline V gene lookup returns CDR1 MNHEY and CDR2 SVGEGT. Trimming removed 0 bases from V and 7 bases from J, with 10 bases in between. CDR3 sequence reads: CASSYSTPGNSPLHF. For the CDR3, the DNA is TGTGCCAGCAGTTACTCGACCCCAGGGAATTCACCCCTCCACTTT.

This chain joins TRBV5-1 and TRBJ1-1; 10 bases are a match to TRBD1. The junction had 5 bases not matched to a gene; V was cut back by 6 bases and J by 3 bases. Germline V gene sequence: CDR1 SGHRS, CDR2 YFSETQ. This CDR3 has 14 amino acids. CDR3 in amino acids: CASTRDRGDTEAFF. The CDR3 DNA sequence: TGCGCCAGCACCCGGGACAGGGGAGACACTGAAGCTTTCTTT.

The CDR3 loop is CASSQSGGPNEQYF. CDR3 bases: TGTGCCAGCAGCCAAAGCGGGGGGCCCAACGAGCAGTACTTC. The chain uses TRBV4-2 and TRBJ2-7; 9 bases fit TRBD2. Per the germline V gene, CDR1 is LGHNA and CDR2 is YNFKEQ. This CDR3 spans 14 amino acids. The V segment lost 2 bases and the J segment 5 bases; nucleotides outside the gene matches: 4.

This clone was picked up a small number of times. This chain uses TRBV5-1 with TRBJ2-7, with a tentative D call TRBD2 (6 bases). Germline CDR1 is SGHRS and CDR2 is YFSETQ. The CDR3 consists of 18 residues. Trimming cost V 0 bases and J 3 bases, with 22 bases left between them. In nucleotides, the CDR3 is TGCGCCAGCAGCTTGGCGGCGGGGTTCGGGACCACTCTCTACGAGCAGTACTTC. Amino acid sequence: CASSLAAGFGTTLYEQYF.

This chain joins TRBV2 and TRBJ2-7; a weak D match, TRBD1 (5 bases). CDR1 is SNHLY, CDR2 FYNNEI, per germline. Between the trimmed V and J ends, which lost 2 bases and 7 bases, there was a span of 15 bases. The CDR3 consists of 14 residues. CDR3 protein: CASSELGQGLEQYF. The CDR3 nucleotides read TGTGCCAGCAGTGAACTGGGGCAGGGTCTGGAGCAGTACTTC. Supplemented by reference TRBV2 and TRBJ2-7, the full variable domain reads EPEVTQTPSHQVTQMGQEVILRCVPISNHLYFYWYRQILGQKVEFLVSFYNNEISEKSEIFDDQFSVERPDGSNFTLKIRSTKLEDSAMYFCASSELGQGLEQYFGPGTRLTVT.

The chain carries TRBV2 and TRBJ1-1, with a tentative D call TRBD1 (6 bases). CDR1 SNHLY and CDR2 FYNNEI come from the germline V gene. The CDR3 totals 15 residues. Trimming shortened V by 3 bases and J by 5 bases, and 16 bases separated the two germline ends. The CDR3 here is CASSERGRVATEAFF. CDR3 DNA: TGTGCCAGCAGTGAGCGGGGGCGCGTTGCTACTGAAGCTTTCTTT.

The genes are TRBV28 and TRBJ2-3; 11 nucleotides line up with TRBD2. There are 18 residues in the CDR3. Trimming took 1 base from V and 1 from J; bases not matched to a gene: 7. Germline CDR1 MDHEN, CDR2 SYDVKM. The DNA of the CDR3 is TGTGCCAGCAGTTTATTGACTAGCGGGGTCGTGGGCACAGATACGCAGTATTTT. This sequence encodes CASSLLTSGVVGTDTQYF.

V and J are TRBV28 and TRBJ1-4; a possible D gene is TRBD1 (6 bases). Trimming took off 5 bases at V and 8 bases at J, with 18 bases between the two ends. Germline CDR1 reads MDHEN; CDR2 reads SYDVKM. CDR3 size: 15 residues. CDR3 in DNA: TGTGCCAGCAGTGCATCACAGGGCTCGAGGGAAAAACTGTTTTTT. This gives the protein CASSASQGSREKLFF.

This chain uses TRBV28 with TRBJ2-3, with TRBD2 identical over 12 bases. Germline trimming cut 5 bases from V and 5 bases from J; bases unmatched to any gene: 8. The CDR3 runs to 16 residues. The germline CDR1 and CDR2 sequences are MDHEN and SYDVKM. CDR3 loop: CASSLPSGRAVDTQYF. CDR3 in DNA: TGTGCCAGCAGTCTCCCTAGCGGGAGGGCCGTAGATACGCAGTATTTT.

The genes are TRBV2 and TRBJ1-6; 9 bases align to TRBD1. This CDR3 is built from 16 residues. Per the germline V gene, CDR1 is SNHLY and CDR2 is FYNNEI. V dropped 2 bases and J dropped 5; count of bases not matched to a gene: 4. The CDR3 region has the DNA TGTGCCAGCAGTGAACGGGACAGGGAGAATAATTCACCCCTCCACTTT. This encodes CASSERDRENNSPLHF.

The V call is TRBV18, the J call TRBJ2-2; possible D gene TRBD2, 5 bases. The CDR3 has 14 amino acids. Germline V gene lookup returns CDR1 KGHSH and CDR2 LQKENI. Trimming pared 6 bases from V and 4 bases from J, leaving 12 bases between. The CDR3 nucleotides are TGTGCCAGCTCGGACTGGACTTCCACCGGGGAGCTGTTTTTT. Residues: CASSDWTSTGELFF.

This clone came up once. The chain recombines TRBV14 with TRBJ2-1, with 11 bases fitting TRBD2. Per the germline V gene, CDR1 is SGHDN and CDR2 is FVKESK. The CDR3 covers 16 residues. V lost 5 bases to trimming and J lost 3 bases; unmatched junction nucleotides: 6. As DNA, the CDR3 is TGTGCCAGCAGCTACCGACTAGCGGGACGCTACAATGAGCAGTTCTTC. This encodes CASSYRLAGRYNEQFF.

This clone was seen only a few times. The genes are TRBV4-1 and TRBJ2-2; D gene uncertain. The CDR3 is made up of 15 amino acids. Trimming stripped 0 bases from V and 6 bases from J, with 11 bases between. Germline CDR1 reads MGHRA; CDR2 reads YSYEKL. The chain's CDR3 is CASSQDSGASGELFF. The CDR3 DNA sequence: TGCGCCAGCAGCCAAGACTCCGGAGCCTCCGGGGAGCTGTTTTTT.

The genes are TRBV11-3 and TRBJ1-1; 10 nucleotides line up with TRBD1. CDR3 length equals 15 residues. The V gene end was trimmed by 1 base and the J gene end by 5 bases; junction bases not matched to a gene: 4. CDR1 is SGHNT, CDR2 YENEEA, per germline. CDR3 nucleotides: TGTGCCAGCAGCTTAGGATCGGGACAGGGGACTGAAGCTTTCTTT. This translates into CASSLGSGQGTEAFF.

The CDR3 sequence: CASSWTGESTDTQYF. Here the CDR3 DNA reads TGTGCCAGCAGTTGGACAGGGGAAAGCACAGATACGCAGTATTTT. The V and J genes are TRBV28 and TRBJ2-3, with 9 bases identical to TRBD1. CDR3 length equals 15 residues. V was clipped by 4 bases and J by 0 bases; unmatched bases: 2. The germline CDR1 and CDR2 sequences are MDHEN and SYDVKM.

This chain uses TRBV2 with TRBJ2-1; D is ambiguous. V shed 7 bases and J shed 12 bases, with 16 bases lying between them. Germline values: CDR1 SNHLY, CDR2 FYNNEI. The CDR3 sequence is 12 residues long. CDR3 coding DNA: TGTGCCAGCAACGCCTCTCCTTCCGGGCAGTTCTTC. It yields the protein CASNASPSGQFF.

On this clone: A junction end diverges from the germline sequence, so it may reflect a read error. The J gene is TRBJ1-1, the V gene TRBV2, with D possibly matching TRBD1 (5 bases). Germline-derived CDR1 and CDR2 are SNHLY and FYNNEI. CDR3 length: 12 residues. The CDR3: CASSDRAGRALF. CDR3 sequence (DNA): TGTGCCAGCAGTGATCGTGCAGGCAGGGCCCTCTTT.

This clone was counted a few times. The chain links TRBV24-1 to TRBJ1-5; 7 bases line up with TRBD1. Germline CDR1 and CDR2: KGHDR and SFDVKD. After removal of 7 bases from V and 4 bases from J, the junction contained 6 bases not matched to a gene. The CDR3 consists of 14 residues. The CDR3 region has the DNA TGTGCCACCAGGAACAGGGGACCTAATCAGCCCCAGCATTTT. This sequence encodes CATRNRGPNQPQHF.